Sequencing of this TCR beta chain was carried out in a study of cytomegalovirus exposure and HLA in healthy donors. Study findings and constraints: It was assumed in the presence/absence analyses that sequencing depth was roughly uniform across donors. In a later analysis, an Asian-associated ancestry cluster reportedly showed fewer N-insertions than the approximately 610-donor mean.

The germline gives CDR1 SGHRS, CDR2 YFSETQ. The CDR3 covers 14 residues. Trimming cost V 0 bases and J 2 bases, with 7 bases left between them. Healthy bone marrow donors made up the cohort. As regards this clone: What it binds is not known.

PCR amplification relied on 60 Vbeta primers (plus 13 Jbeta primers). TCRdb keeps only in-frame clones here, not all; method: immunoSEQ multiplex PCR. The table records 150,000 or so clones, about three quarters of them present only once. What was sequenced was PBMCs. This chain links TRBV5-1 with TRBJ2-3; D gene unclear. The receptor was derived from a woman aged 50 to 60 in good health and CMV-seropositive. In nucleotides, the CDR3 is TGCGCCAGCAGCTTGGCAGACAACACAGATACGCAGTATTTT. Translation: CASSLADNTDTQYF.